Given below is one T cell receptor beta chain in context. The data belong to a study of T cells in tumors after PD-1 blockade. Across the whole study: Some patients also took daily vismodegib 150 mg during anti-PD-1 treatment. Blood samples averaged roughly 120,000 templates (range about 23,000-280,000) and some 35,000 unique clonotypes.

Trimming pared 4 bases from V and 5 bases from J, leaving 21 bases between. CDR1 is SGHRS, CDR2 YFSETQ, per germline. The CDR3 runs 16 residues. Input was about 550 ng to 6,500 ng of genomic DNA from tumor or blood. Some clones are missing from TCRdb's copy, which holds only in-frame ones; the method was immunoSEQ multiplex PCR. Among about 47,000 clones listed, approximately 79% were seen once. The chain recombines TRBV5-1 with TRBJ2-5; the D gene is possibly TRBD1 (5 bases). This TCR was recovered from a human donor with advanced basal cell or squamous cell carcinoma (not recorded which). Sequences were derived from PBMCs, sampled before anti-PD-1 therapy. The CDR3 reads CASSRRENLGWETQYF. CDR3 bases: TGCGCCAGCAGCCGCAGGGAAAATCTGGGGTGGGAGACCCAGTACTTC.